Following are 11 T cell receptor beta chains from one sample sequenced in a study of T-cell reconstitution after alpha-beta-depleted transplantation in children. Preparation of the TCRbeta library was carried out with unique molecular identifiers. Each CDR3 protein is one row after TCRdb ran MiXCR on the PCR reads. The sample has about 500,000 distinct CDR3 sequences, 32% seen once; the top ten hold around 2.3%. Sequencing was performed on PBMCs from the stem cell graft donor, taken from the stem cell graft. The receptors were sampled from a human donor who donated a stem cell graft to a child with aplastic anemia.

This chain links TRBV15 with TRBJ2-7; 9 bases agree with TRBD2. The CDR3 has 14 residues. Per germline, CDR1 LNHNV and CDR2 YYDKDF (reference sequence). DNA of the CDR3: TGTGCGCACCCGGGACTAGCTGCCTCCTACGAGCAGTACGTC. Its protein is CAHPGLAASYEQYV.

The V call is TRBV29-1, the J call TRBJ2-3, with D uncertain. Trimming pared 4 bases from V and 0 bases from J, leaving 8 bases between. Germline V gives CDR1 SQVTM, CDR2 ANQGSEA. This CDR3 is built from 13 residues. The CDR3 DNA reads TGCAGCGTTGTAGGATGGAGCACAGATACGCAGTATTTT. Protein: CSVVGWSTDTQYF.

The gene calls are TRBV4-3 and TRBJ2-3; TRBD2 agrees at 13 bases. The J segment lost 5 bases and the V segment lost 4 bases, leaving 6 bases of the junction unmatched. Germline lookup yields CDR1 LGHNA and CDR2 YSLEER. The CDR3 is 16 residues long. CDR3 in DNA: TGCGCCAGCAGCCGGCATGGACTAGCGGGAGAAGATACGCAGTATTTT. Its translation: CASSRHGLAGEDTQYF.

The rearrangement uses TRBV6-2 or TRBV6-3 and TRBJ1-2, with a weak D call TRBD1 (6 bases). The germline V gene has CDR1 MNHEY and CDR2 SVGEGT. V was trimmed by 0 bases and J by 8 bases, leaving 13 bases between them. This CDR3 contains 14 residues. Written as DNA, the CDR3 is TGTGCCAGCAGTTACTCGGCGCAGGGGAACGGCTACACCTTC. Its translation: CASSYSAQGNGYTF.

Here the CDR3 DNA reads TGTGCCAGCAGCCAAGATGTCCTAGCGGGAGATGAGCAGTTCTTC. This codes for CASSQDVLAGDEQFF. V and J are TRBV4-2 and TRBJ2-1; 10 nucleotides match TRBD2. Germline values: CDR1 LGHNA, CDR2 YNFKEQ. The CDR3 extends over 15 amino acids. J lost 8 bases, V lost 0 bases, and 4 bases had no gene match.

This clonotype appeared a few times. This chain joins TRBV7-2 and TRBJ2-5, with D unclear. Germline V gene sequence: CDR1 SGHTA, CDR2 FQGNSA. CDR3 length equals 13 residues. The ends were cut back, 5 bases at V and 5 bases at J, with 12 bases in the middle. This CDR3 reads CASSADPRETQYF. The CDR3 DNA follows: TGTGCCAGCAGCGCCGACCCGAGGGAGACCCAGTACTTC.

This clonotype showed up just once. J is TRBJ1-1 and V is TRBV20-1, with D possibly TRBD1 on 5 matching bases. This CDR3 has 16 amino acids. The V end was cut by 1 base, the J end by 0 bases, with 15 bases between. Germline lookup yields CDR1 DFQATT and CDR2 SNEGSKA (reference sequence). The CDR3: CSARAGDRLMNTEAFF. The CDR3 coding sequence is TGCAGTGCTAGAGCGGGAGACAGACTCATGAACACTGAAGCTTTCTTT.

This clonotype occurred a few times. The chain carries TRBV6-5 and TRBJ2-1; D remains ambiguous. Deletions cut 4 bases from V and 5 bases from J, with 18 bases between. The CDR3 length is 16 residues. Germline CDR1 is MNHEY and CDR2 is SVGAGI. The CDR3 DNA reads as TGTGCCAGCAGTTTCCCGATAGGCTCGGCGGACAATGAGCAGTTCTTC. This translates into CASSFPIGSADNEQFF.

This chain joins TRBV6-2 or TRBV6-3 and TRBJ2-7; 8 nucleotides match TRBD2. Germline values: CDR1 MNHEY, CDR2 SVGEGT. This CDR3 is 16 amino acids long. V trimming: 2 bases; J trimming: 2 bases; junction bases outside the gene matches: 8. The CDR3 DNA is TGTGCCAGCAGTTACGGGAATAGCGGGAACGCCTACGAGCAGTACGTC. Translating gives CASSYGNSGNAYEQYV.

The rearrangement joins TRBV29-1 to TRBJ2-7, with 8 bases identical to TRBD1. Germline-derived CDR1 and CDR2 are SQVTM and ANQGSEA. V was pared by 3 bases and J by 5 bases, with 6 bases of the junction left unmatched. CDR3 length equals 13 residues. CDR3: CSVETGAGDEQYF. The DNA of the CDR3 is TGCAGCGTTGAGACAGGGGCGGGCGACGAGCAGTACTTC.

The chain joins TRBV30 to TRBJ1-4; TRBD1 agrees at 9 bases. The V and J ends lost 2 bases and 17 bases, in that order; junction bases with no gene match: 9. From germline, CDR1 is GTSNPN and CDR2 SVGIG (reference sequence). The CDR3 is made up of 12 amino acids. The CDR3 loop is CAWSTGGKSIFF. DNA for the CDR3: TGTGCCTGGAGTACAGGGGGCAAGTCTATTTTTTTT.